This record covers a single T cell receptor (beta chain). What it binds is not known. One end of the junction varies from germline; a read error may be responsible. The CDR3 spans 14 residues. The germline gives CDR1 SGHKS, CDR2 YYEKEE (reference sequence). This sample was taken from a study of post-analysis software for immune sequencing data. Across the study: Included courses were relapsing-remitting and secondary progressive multiple sclerosis; progressive-relapsing multiple sclerosis was also included. Study findings and constraints: Comparison with controls showed significantly lower normalized Chao1 diversity in multiple sclerosis patients. TRBV5-6, TRBV5-1 and TRBV20-1 were among 4 or 5 TRBV segments more frequent in patients than controls. Co-batched samples clustered tightly together by F measure.

Every TCR beta cDNA library bore unique molecular identifiers. TCRdb used MiXCR to reprocess the PCR reads, holding one entry per CDR3 protein. The table has almost 700,000 distinct CDR3 sequences, 59% seen once. Sequencing was done on a sample of blood. The sequence was obtained from a girl under 10 years old with multiple sclerosis. V usage is TRBV5-5 and J usage is TRBJ2-5, with D possibly being TRBD1 (6 bases). The CDR3 DNA sequence: TGTGCCAGCAGTCCCGCAACAGGGTCAGAGACTCAGTACTTC. Residues: CASSPATGSETQYF. Together with reference TRBV5-5 and TRBJ2-5, the CDR3 gives the full variable domain: DAGVTQSPTHLIKTRGQQVTLRCSPISGHKSVSWYQQVLGQGPQFIFQYYEKEERGRGNFPDRFSARQFPNYSSELNVNALLLGDSALYLCASSPATGSETQYFGPGTRLLVL.